This T cell receptor (beta chain) came from a study of blood T cell repertoires in COVID-19. The overall study: In each case, the material was cDNA or gDNA derived from T cells, B-cell-depleted T cells, or PBMCs.

Using immunoSEQ multiplex PCR, the repertoire was profiled, and TCRdb retains in-frame clones only, with some absent. The data contain approximately 260,000 clones, about 91% of them singletons. Recruitment covered some 25 US areas and drew participants whose ages spanned about 18 to 90 years. Clinical histories supplied by participants themselves formed the basis of cohort assignment. Deletions cut 7 bases from V and 2 bases from J, with 23 bases between. Germline V gene sequence: CDR1 SQVTM, CDR2 ANQGSEA. The CDR3 loop spans 16 amino acids. The sequence came from a woman in her thirties or forties with acute COVID-19. This chain connects TRBV29-1 to TRBJ1-2; D is uncertain. Sequenced material: PBMCs or T cells enriched from blood (not recorded which). In nucleotides, the CDR3 is TGCAGCGCCGAGATGATGTCCTCCCTTTGGAACTATGGCTACACCTTC. Translating it yields CSAEMMSSLWNYGYTF.